The entry below describes one T cell receptor (beta chain). This clonotype came up a few times. The clone's antigen remains unknown. No much larger clonotype is one base removed from it; base qualities were not supplied. This sample was taken from a study of T-cell reconstitution after alpha-beta-depleted transplantation in children (dated by TCRdb to between 2015 and 2016). Background on the whole study: Using TCR repertoire profiling, the study quantitatively followed how T-cell immune reconstitution unfolded in children after TCRalphabeta/CD19-depleted allogeneic hematopoietic cell transplantation.

Broad study findings and their caveats: Apparently early alphabetaT-cell count recovery about two months after transplant reportedly relied on only several hundred rapidly expanded clones derived from non-depleted graft cells. The high TCRbeta diversity at day 60 in some patients was ascribed to recipient T cells and intrathymic progenitors that had survived conditioning. Hyperexpanded clone frequencies declined over subsequent months; after one year, T-cell counts and TCRbeta diversity were mostly attributed to newly produced T cells.

Trimming costs V 0 bases and J 4 bases, and their ends lie 12 bases apart. Taken from the germline V gene (reference sequence), the CDR1 and CDR2 loops are DFQATT and SNEGSKA. Counted from cysteine to phenylalanine, this CDR3 has 15 amino acids. Just the 45-base CDR3 DNA is kept, in frame starting at base 1. Libraries came from PCR. Data came from an Illumina HiSeq 2500. TCR library preparation used molecular barcoding, with unique molecular identifiers applied to normalize quantification of the TCRbeta repertoire. TCRdb passed the public sequencing reads through fastp at Q25 and MiXCR, retaining productive beta sequences. When rows share a CDR3 protein, they turn into one entry using the most common DNA and genes. The sample table shows 480,000 or so distinct CDR3 sequences, and about 11% are seen once. In total, the top ten clones hold about 2.1% of the sample. The treatment or condition label of this sample denotes: allogeneic hematopoietic cell transplantation with graft depleted of TCRalphabeta T cells and CD19 B cells. TCRalphabeta/CD19-depleted allogeneic hematopoietic cell grafts were given to the transplant recipients, all of whom were children.

Sample: PBMCs, taken before TCRalphabeta/CD19-depleted stem cell transplant. The receptor chain draws on TRBV20-1 and TRBJ1-4; no D gene is confidently identified. The source is a child aged 2-15 years with inherited bone marrow failure, due to receive a stem cell transplant. The CDR3 has the sequence CSARDPRTFNEKLFF. The nucleotide sequence is given as TGCAGTGCTAGAGATCCCCGGACTTTTAATGAAAAACTGTTTTTT.